This TCR beta chain originates from a study of blood T cell repertoires in COVID-19. Study details: Sources were T cells, B-cell-depleted T cells, or PBMCs; the material itself was cDNA or gDNA.

Unmatched junction bases numbered 8, after V lost 3 bases and J lost 9 bases. CDR1 is SNHLY, CDR2 FYNNEI, per germline. The length of the CDR3 is 15 residues. TCRdb's table, derived via immunoSEQ multiplex PCR, lists solely in-frame clones and lacks some. The profile covers around 310,000 clones, with around nine tenths appearing a single time and over 9% taken by the ten largest. All enrollees were about 18 to 100 years old and from 25 or so US areas. The TCR sequence derives from a woman aged 25 to 39 who had recovered from COVID-19. The sample taken for sequencing was PBMCs or T cells enriched from blood (not recorded which). The chain links TRBV2 to TRBJ1-6; 7 positions match TRBD1. For the CDR3, the DNA is TGTGCCAGCAGTGAGCGGCAGGGGGTGGGTTCACCCCTCCACTTT. As protein: CASSERQGVGSPLHF.